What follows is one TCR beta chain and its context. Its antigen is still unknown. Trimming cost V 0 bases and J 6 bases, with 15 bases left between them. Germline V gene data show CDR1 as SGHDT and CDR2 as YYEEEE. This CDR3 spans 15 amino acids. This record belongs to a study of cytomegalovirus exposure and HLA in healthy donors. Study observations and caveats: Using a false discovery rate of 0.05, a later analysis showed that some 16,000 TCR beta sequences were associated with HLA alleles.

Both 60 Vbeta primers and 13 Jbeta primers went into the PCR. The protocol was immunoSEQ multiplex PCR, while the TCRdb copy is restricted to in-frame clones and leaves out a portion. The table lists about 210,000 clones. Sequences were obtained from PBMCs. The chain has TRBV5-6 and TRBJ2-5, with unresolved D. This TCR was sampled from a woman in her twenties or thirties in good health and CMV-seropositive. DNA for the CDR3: TGTGCCAGCAGCTTGGCCCTAGGAAAGATACAGACCCAGTACTTC. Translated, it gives CASSLALGKIQTQYF.